Below are 4 T cell receptor beta chains sequenced from a single sample in a study of T-cell memory formation after mild COVID-19. TCRdb recomputed calls from the 5' RACE reads with MiXCR, one row per CDR3 protein. The table has 140,000 to 150,000 distinct CDR3 sequences, 15% to 20% seen once; the top ten hold around 2%. The sequencing input was PBMCs or a T cell subset sorted from them (not recorded which). Receptors originate from an adult woman who had mild COVID-19 (a few samples of this study predate the infection). Cell type and time point are not known.

By frequency in the sample, this clonotype is medium-sized. The chain combines TRBV5-5 with TRBJ2-1, with a possible D match to TRBD1 (6 bases). Trimming stripped 2 bases from V and 5 bases from J, with 17 bases between. The CDR3 runs to 16 residues. Germline lookup yields CDR1 SGHKS and CDR2 YYEKEE (reference sequence). In DNA form, the CDR3 reads TGTGCCAGCAGCTTCTTTAGGCAGGGGCGCGACAATGAGCAGTTCTTC. This encodes CASSFFRQGRDNEQFF.

The J gene is TRBJ2-7, the V gene TRBV9; D is possibly TRBD2 (5 bases). Per germline, CDR1 SGDLS and CDR2 YYNGEE. Trimming took off 0 bases at V and 0 bases at J, with 13 bases between the two ends. This CDR3 region has 16 residues. The CDR3 is CASSVDGGFRSYEQYF. For the CDR3, the DNA is TGTGCCAGCAGCGTAGACGGCGGGTTCCGCTCCTACGAGCAGTACTTC.

This clonotype has a handful of counts. The genes are TRBV7-3 and TRBJ2-1; D may correspond to TRBD1 or TRBD2 (5 bases each). Germline V gene lookup returns CDR1 SGHTA and CDR2 FQGTGA. V lost 3 bases and J lost 3, with 12 bases in between. The CDR3 length is 15 residues. The CDR3 DNA reads as TGTGCCAGCAGCTTCGGGACCGCGGGCTACAATGAGCAGTTCTTC. This codes for CASSFGTAGYNEQFF.

V and J are TRBV29-1 and TRBJ2-3, with D perhaps TRBD1 (7 bases). The CDR3 is 17 amino acids. The germline V gene encodes CDR1 SQVTM and CDR2 ANQGSEA. Between the trimmed V and J ends, which lost 0 bases and 1 base, there was a span of 17 bases. CDR3: CSVEDRVGGGGTDTQYF. The CDR3 DNA is TGCAGCGTTGAAGATCGGGTAGGAGGGGGCGGCACAGATACGCAGTATTTT.